This T cell receptor beta chain came from a study of T-cell reconstitution after alpha-beta-depleted transplantation in children. Study results and caveats: The authors attributed T-cell counts and diversity one year after transplant mostly to newly produced T cells. Some patients' high day-60 TCRbeta diversity was attributed to recipient cells surviving conditioning.

The length of the CDR3 is 12 residues. Germline values: CDR1 SQVTM, CDR2 ANQGSEA. V was shortened by 3 bases and J by 6 bases, with 9 bases between the two germline ends. It was with unique molecular identifiers that the TCRbeta library was prepared. TCRdb reanalysed the PCR reads using MiXCR and keeps one entry per CDR3 protein. The repertoire holds approximately 150,000 distinct CDR3 sequences, with 8.5% to 10% as singletons. This clonotype was seen at least ten times. Its matching antigen is unknown. The sequence was obtained from a female patient aged 2-9 years who had a stem cell transplant for congenital amegakaryocytic thrombocytopenia, so the T cells may come from the graft donor. The chain couples TRBV29-1 to TRBJ2-1; D remains ambiguous. Sequences were derived from PBMCs, mostly from graft donor cells, sampled 180 days after TCRalphabeta/CD19-depleted stem cell transplant. The CDR3 coding sequence is TGCAGCGTTGACGGGTTCAGCAATGAGCAGTTCTTC. Its protein is CSVDGFSNEQFF.